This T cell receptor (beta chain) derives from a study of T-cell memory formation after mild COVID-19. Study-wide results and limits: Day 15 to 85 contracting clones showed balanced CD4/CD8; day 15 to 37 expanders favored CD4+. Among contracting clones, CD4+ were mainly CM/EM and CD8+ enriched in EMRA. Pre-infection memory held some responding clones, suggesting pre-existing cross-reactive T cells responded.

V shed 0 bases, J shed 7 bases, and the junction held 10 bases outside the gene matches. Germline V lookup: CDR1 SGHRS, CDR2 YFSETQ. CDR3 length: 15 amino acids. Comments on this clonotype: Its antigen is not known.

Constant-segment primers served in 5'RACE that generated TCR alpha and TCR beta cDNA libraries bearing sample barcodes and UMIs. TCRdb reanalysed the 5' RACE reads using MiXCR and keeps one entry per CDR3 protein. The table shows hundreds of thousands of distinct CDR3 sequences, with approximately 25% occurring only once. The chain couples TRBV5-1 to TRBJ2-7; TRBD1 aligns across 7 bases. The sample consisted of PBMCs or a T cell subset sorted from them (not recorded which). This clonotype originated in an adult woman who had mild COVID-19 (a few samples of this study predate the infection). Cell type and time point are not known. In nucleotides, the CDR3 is TGCGCCAGCAGCTTGGGAGGCAGGGGGACGGAAGAGCAGTACTTC. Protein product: CASSLGGRGTEEQYF.